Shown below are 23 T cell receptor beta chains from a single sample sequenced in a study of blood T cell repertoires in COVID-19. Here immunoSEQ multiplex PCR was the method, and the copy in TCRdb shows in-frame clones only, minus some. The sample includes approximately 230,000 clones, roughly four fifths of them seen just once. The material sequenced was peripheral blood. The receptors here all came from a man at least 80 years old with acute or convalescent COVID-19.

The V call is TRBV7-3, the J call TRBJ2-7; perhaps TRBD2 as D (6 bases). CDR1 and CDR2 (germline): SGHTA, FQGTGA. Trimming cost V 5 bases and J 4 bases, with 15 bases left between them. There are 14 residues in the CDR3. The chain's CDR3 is CASSPLGGRYEQYF. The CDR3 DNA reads TGTGCCAGCAGCCCGCTGGGGGGACGGTACGAGCAGTACTTC.

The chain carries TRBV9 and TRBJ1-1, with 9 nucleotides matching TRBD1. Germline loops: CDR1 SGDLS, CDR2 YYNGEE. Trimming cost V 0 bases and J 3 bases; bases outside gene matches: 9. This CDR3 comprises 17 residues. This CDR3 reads CASSVGTGGRRDTEAFF. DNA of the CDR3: TGTGCCAGCAGCGTAGGAACAGGGGGCCGACGGGACACTGAAGCTTTCTTT. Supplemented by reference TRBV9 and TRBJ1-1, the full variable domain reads DSGVTQTPKHLITATGQRVTLRCSPRSGDLSVYWYQQSLDQGLQFLIQYYNGEERAKGNILERFSAQQFPDLHSELNLSSLELGDSALYFCASSVGTGGRRDTEAFFGQGTRLTVV.

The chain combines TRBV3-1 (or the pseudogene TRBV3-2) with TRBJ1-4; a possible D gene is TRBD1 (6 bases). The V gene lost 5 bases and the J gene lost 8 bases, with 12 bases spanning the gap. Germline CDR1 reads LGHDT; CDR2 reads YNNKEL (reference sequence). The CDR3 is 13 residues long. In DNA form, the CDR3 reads TGTGCCAGCAGCTCACGGGGGGGCGAAAAACTGTTTTTT. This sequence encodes CASSSRGGEKLFF.

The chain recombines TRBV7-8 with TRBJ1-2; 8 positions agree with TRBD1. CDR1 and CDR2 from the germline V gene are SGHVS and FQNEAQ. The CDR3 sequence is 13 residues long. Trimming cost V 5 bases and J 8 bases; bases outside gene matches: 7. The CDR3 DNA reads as TGTGCCAGCAGCCCCGGACAGGGATGGGGCTACACCTTC. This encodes CASSPGQGWGYTF.

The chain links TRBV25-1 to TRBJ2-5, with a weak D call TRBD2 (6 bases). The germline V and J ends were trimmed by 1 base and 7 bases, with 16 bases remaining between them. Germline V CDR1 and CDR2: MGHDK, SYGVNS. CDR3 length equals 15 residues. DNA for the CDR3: TGTGCCAGCAGTGAATGGCGGGCCGTCGGGGGGACCCAGTACTTC. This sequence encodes CASSEWRAVGGTQYF. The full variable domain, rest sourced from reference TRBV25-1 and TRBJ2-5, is EADIYQTPRYLVIGTGKKITLECSQTMGHDKMYWYQQDPGMELHLIHYSYGVNSTEKGDLSSESTVSRIRTEHFPLTLESARPSHTSQYLCASSEWRAVGGTQYFGPGTRLLVL.

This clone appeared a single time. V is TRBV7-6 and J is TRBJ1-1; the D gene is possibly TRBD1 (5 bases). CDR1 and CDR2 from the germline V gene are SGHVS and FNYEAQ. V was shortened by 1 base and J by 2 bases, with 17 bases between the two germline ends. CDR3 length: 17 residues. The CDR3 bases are TGTGCCAGCAGCTTAGAGGCAGGGCGGAAAGCAAACACTGAAGCTTTCTTT. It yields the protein CASSLEAGRKANTEAFF.

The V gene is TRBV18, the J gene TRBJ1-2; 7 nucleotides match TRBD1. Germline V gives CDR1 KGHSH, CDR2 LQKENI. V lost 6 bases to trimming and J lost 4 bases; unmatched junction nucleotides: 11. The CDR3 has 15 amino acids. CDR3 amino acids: CASSSGTDALYGYTF. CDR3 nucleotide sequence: TGTGCCAGCTCCTCCGGGACAGATGCCCTCTATGGCTACACCTTC. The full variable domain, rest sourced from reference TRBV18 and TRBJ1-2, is NAGVMQNPRHLVRRRGQEARLRCSPMKGHSHVYWYRQLPEEGLKFMVYLQKENIIDESGMPKERFSAEFPKEGPSILRIQQVVRGDSAAYFCASSSGTDALYGYTFGSGTRLTVV.

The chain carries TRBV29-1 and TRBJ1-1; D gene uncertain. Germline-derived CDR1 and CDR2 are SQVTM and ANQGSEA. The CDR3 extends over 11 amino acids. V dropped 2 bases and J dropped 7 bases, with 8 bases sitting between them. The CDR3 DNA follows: TGCAGCGTTGAACTGGGAGGTGAAGCTTTCTTT. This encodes CSVELGGEAFF.

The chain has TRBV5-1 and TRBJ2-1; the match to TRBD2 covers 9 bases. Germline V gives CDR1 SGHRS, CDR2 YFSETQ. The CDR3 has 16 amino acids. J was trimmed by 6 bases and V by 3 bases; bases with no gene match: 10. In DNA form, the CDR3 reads TGCGCCAGCAGCTGGCTAAGCGGGGGGCCTTTCAATGAGCAGTTCTTC. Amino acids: CASSWLSGGPFNEQFF.

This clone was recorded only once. The CDR3 DNA sequence: TGTGCCAGCCACAGGCGTTCGAACACTGAAGCTTTCTTT. Residues: CASHRRSNTEAFF. The chain links TRBV2 to TRBJ1-1, with D maybe TRBD1 (5 bases). This CDR3 has 13 amino acids. Trimming took 8 bases from V and 1 from J, leaving 11 bases between them. Germline CDR1 reads SNHLY; CDR2 reads FYNNEI.

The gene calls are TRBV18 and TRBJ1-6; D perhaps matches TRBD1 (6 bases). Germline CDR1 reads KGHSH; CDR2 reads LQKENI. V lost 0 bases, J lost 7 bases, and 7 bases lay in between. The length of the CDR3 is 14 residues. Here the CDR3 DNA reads TGTGCCAGCTCACCACCCAGGGGAAATTCACCCCTCCACTTT. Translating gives CASSPPRGNSPLHF. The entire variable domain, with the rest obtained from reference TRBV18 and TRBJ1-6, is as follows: NAGVMQNPRHLVRRRGQEARLRCSPMKGHSHVYWYRQLPEEGLKFMVYLQKENIIDESGMPKERFSAEFPKEGPSILRIQQVVRGDSAAYFCASSPPRGNSPLHFGNGTRLTVT.

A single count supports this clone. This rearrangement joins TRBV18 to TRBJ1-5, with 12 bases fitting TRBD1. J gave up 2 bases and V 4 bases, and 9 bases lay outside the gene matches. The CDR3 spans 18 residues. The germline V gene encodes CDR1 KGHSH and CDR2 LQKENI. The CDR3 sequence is CASSLRGQGARGNQPQHF. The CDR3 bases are TGTGCCAGCTCACTAAGGGGACAGGGGGCGCGGGGCAATCAGCCCCAGCATTTT.

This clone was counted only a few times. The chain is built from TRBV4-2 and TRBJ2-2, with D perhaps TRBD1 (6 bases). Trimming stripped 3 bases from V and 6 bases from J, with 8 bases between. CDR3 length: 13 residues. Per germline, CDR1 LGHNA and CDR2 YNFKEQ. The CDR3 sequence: CASSQGAPGELFF. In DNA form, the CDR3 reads TGTGCCAGCAGCCAGGGGGCCCCCGGGGAGCTGTTTTTT.

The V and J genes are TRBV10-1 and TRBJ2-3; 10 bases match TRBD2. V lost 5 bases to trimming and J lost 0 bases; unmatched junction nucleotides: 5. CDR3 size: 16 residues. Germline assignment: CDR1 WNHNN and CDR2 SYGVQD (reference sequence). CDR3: CASSPGLARSTDTQYF. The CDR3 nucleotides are TGCGCCAGCAGTCCGGGACTAGCGAGGAGCACAGATACGCAGTATTTT.

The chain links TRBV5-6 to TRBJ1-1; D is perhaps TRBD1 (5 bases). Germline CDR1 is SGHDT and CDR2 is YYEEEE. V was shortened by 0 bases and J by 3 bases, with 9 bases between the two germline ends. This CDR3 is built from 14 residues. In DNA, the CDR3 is TGTGCCAGCAGCTTGGTTCCAGGGCACACTGAAGCTTTCTTT. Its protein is CASSLVPGHTEAFF.

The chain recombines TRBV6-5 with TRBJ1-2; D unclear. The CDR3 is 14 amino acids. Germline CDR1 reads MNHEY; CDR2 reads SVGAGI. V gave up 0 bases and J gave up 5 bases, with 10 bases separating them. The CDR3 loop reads CASSYSRRSYGYTF. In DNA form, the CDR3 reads TGTGCCAGCAGTTACTCCCGGCGGTCTTATGGCTACACCTTC.

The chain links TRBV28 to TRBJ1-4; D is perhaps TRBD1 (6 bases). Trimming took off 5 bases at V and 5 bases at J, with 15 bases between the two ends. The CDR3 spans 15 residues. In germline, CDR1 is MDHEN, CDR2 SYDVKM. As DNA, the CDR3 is TGTGCCAGCAGTGCATCAGGGGCAATCAATGAAAAACTGTTTTTT. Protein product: CASSASGAINEKLFF.

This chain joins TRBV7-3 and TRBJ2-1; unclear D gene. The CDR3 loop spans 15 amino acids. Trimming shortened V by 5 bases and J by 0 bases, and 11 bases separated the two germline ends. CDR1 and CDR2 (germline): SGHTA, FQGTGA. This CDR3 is CASSLSSSSYNEQFF. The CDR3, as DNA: TGTGCCAGCAGCCTCAGTTCCAGCTCCTACAATGAGCAGTTCTTC. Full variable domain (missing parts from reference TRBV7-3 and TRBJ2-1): GAGVSQTPSNKVTEKGKYVELRCDPISGHTALYWYRQSLGQGPEFLIYFQGTGAADDSGLPNDRFFAVRPEGSVSTLKIQRTERGDSAVYLCASSLSSSSYNEQFFGPGTRLTVL.

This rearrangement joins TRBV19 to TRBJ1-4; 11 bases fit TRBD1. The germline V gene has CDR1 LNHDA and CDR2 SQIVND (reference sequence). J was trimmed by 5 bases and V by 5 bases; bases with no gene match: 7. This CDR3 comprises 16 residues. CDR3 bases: TGTGCCAGTAGTTTAAAAGGGGACAGGGGGAATGAAAAACTGTTTTTT. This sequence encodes CASSLKGDRGNEKLFF.

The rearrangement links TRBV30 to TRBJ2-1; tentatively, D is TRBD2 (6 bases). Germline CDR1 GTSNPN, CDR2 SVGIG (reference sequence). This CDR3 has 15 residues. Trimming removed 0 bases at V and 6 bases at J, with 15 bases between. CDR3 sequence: CAWSVGRLSGNEQFF. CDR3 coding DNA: TGTGCCTGGAGTGTAGGGAGGCTTTCGGGCAATGAGCAGTTCTTC.

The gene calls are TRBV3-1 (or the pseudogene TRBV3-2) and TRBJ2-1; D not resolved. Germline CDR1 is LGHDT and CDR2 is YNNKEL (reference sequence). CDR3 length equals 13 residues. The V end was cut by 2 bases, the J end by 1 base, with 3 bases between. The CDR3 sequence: CASSQRSYNEQFF. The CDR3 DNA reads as TGTGCCAGCAGCCAACGTTCCTACAATGAGCAGTTCTTC.

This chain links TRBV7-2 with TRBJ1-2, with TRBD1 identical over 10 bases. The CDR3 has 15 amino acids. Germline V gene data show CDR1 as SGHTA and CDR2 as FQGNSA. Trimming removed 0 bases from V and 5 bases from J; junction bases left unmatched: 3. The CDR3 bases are TGTGCCAGCAGCTTAGCTGGGACAGGGGAATATGGCTACACCTTC. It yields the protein CASSLAGTGEYGYTF.

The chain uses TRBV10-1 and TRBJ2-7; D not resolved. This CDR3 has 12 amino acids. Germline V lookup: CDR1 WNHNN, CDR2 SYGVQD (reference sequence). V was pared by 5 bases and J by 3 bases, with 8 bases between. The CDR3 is CASSKSFYEQYF. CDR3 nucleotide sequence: TGCGCCAGCAGTAAGAGTTTCTACGAGCAGTACTTC.